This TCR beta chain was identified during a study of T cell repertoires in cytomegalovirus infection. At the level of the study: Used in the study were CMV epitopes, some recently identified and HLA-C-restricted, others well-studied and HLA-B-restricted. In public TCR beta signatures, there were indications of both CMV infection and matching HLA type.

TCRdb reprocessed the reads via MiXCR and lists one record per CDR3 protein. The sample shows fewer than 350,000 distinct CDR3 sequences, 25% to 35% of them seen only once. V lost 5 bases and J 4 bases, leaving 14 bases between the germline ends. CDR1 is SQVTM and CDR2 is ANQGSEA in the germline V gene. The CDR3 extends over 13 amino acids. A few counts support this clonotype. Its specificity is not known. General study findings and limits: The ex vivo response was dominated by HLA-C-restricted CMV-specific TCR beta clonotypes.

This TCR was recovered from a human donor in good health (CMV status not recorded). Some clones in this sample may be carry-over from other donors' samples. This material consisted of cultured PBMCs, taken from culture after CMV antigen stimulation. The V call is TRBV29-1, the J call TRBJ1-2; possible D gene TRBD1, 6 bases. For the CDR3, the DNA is TGCAGCGTTACAGGGTTGGCGGGCTATGGCTACACCTTC. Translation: CSVTGLAGYGYTF.